The 28 T cell receptor beta chains listed next were all sequenced from one sample in a study of blood T cell repertoires in COVID-19 (dated by TCRdb to 2018 to 2020). Library generation was performed with the immunoSEQ multiplex PCR assay. TCRdb retrieved this table from immuneACCESS and kept in-frame rearrangements only. Not all clones are present; in checked studies, unresolved V genes account for under half, and no reason is known for the remainder. The sample table records about 210,000 clones; 80% to 90% of these occur just once. The ten top clones hold less than 3.5% of the sample. Sequenced: peripheral blood. Receptors were obtained from a man aged 45-65 years with active or convalescent COVID-19.

V and J are TRBV18 and TRBJ1-1; 7 nucleotides agree with TRBD1. Germline V CDR1 and CDR2: KGHSH, LQKENI. V shed 5 bases and J 1 base; nucleotides not matched to a gene: 10. There are 16 residues in the CDR3. DNA of the CDR3: TGTGCCAGCTCAGCGGGCGAGGGGGCAGGGAACACTGAAGCTTTCTTT. It codes for CASSAGEGAGNTEAFF.

V is TRBV4-1 and J is TRBJ1-6, with D unresolved. Trimming stripped 0 bases from V and 12 bases from J, with 9 bases between. This CDR3 has 13 amino acids. Germline loops: CDR1 MGHRA, CDR2 YSYEKL. The CDR3 region is CASSQDRGQPLHF. DNA for the CDR3: TGCGCCAGCAGCCAAGATCGGGGTCAACCCCTCCACTTT.

V is TRBV6-5 and J is TRBJ1-1; D is undetermined. Per the germline V gene, CDR1 is MNHEY and CDR2 is SVGAGI. Deletions cut 5 bases from V and 1 base from J, with 14 bases between. The CDR3 spans 15 residues. The CDR3: CASSPPRGRNTEAFF. Written as DNA, the CDR3 is TGTGCCAGCAGTCCTCCGCGCGGGAGGAACACTGAAGCTTTCTTT.

J is TRBJ2-5 and V is TRBV3-1 (or the pseudogene TRBV3-2); tentatively, D is TRBD2 (5 bases). There are 13 residues in the CDR3. The germline CDR1 and CDR2 sequences are LGHDT and YNNKEL (reference sequence). V lost 4 bases to trimming and J lost 4 bases, with 10 bases between them. The CDR3 sequence: CASSPTISETQYF. In DNA form, the CDR3 reads TGTGCCAGCAGCCCGACTATTTCAGAGACCCAGTACTTC.

The V gene is TRBV11-2, the J gene TRBJ1-4; D call uncertain. Between the trimmed V and J ends, which lost 0 bases and 7 bases, there was a span of 18 bases. Germline assignment: CDR1 SGHAT and CDR2 FQNNGV. This CDR3 region has 17 residues. CDR3 region: CASSLDGLGPGGEKLFF. The CDR3, as DNA: TGTGCCAGCAGCTTAGATGGCTTAGGGCCGGGAGGTGAAAAACTGTTTTTT.

A single count supports this clone. The chain is built from TRBV28 and TRBJ2-3, with a weak D call TRBD1 (5 bases). The CDR3 covers 12 residues. Germline values: CDR1 MDHEN, CDR2 SYDVKM. V dropped 7 bases and J dropped 6 bases, with 11 bases sitting between them. DNA of the CDR3: TGTGCCAGCAATACCAGGGCGGATACGCAGTATTTT. Its translation is CASNTRADTQYF.

This rearrangement joins TRBV3-1 (or the pseudogene TRBV3-2) to TRBJ1-4; possible D gene TRBD1, 5 bases. This CDR3 is 14 amino acids long. The V gene lost 1 base and the J gene lost 10 bases, with 13 bases spanning the gap. Germline V gene lookup returns CDR1 LGHDT and CDR2 YNNKEL (reference sequence). CDR3 loop: CASSQVQGGGKLFF. CDR3 nucleotide sequence: TGTGCCAGCAGCCAAGTTCAGGGAGGTGGAAAACTGTTTTTT.

The gene calls are TRBV5-1 and TRBJ1-5; D is possibly TRBD1 (5 bases). Looked up from germline, CDR1 is SGHRS and CDR2 is YFSETQ. There are 15 residues in the CDR3. Trimming took off 1 base at V and 5 bases at J, with 13 bases between the two ends. In DNA, the CDR3 is TGCGCCAGCAGCTTGAGTGGGCAGGGCCATCAGCCCCAGCATTTT. It codes for CASSLSGQGHQPQHF.

This clone has only one observation. V and J are TRBV19 and TRBJ2-3; D gene unclear. Germline CDR1 and CDR2: LNHDA and SQIVND (reference sequence). Trimming removed 3 bases at V and 4 bases at J, with 17 bases between. CDR3 length: 16 amino acids. DNA for the CDR3: TGTGCCAGTAGTATTGGCGGAACCAGTTTGGCAGATACGCAGTATTTT. It is translated as CASSIGGTSLADTQYF.

In this sample, this clone turned up many times. V is TRBV3-1 (or the pseudogene TRBV3-2) and J is TRBJ2-7, with a possible D match to TRBD1 (6 bases). CDR1 is LGHDT and CDR2 is YNNKEL in the germline V gene (reference sequence). The CDR3 covers 17 residues. Trimming removed 6 bases from V and 0 bases from J, with 21 bases in between. The CDR3 DNA follows: TGTGCCAGCAGTAACGAAGGGGGACACCAGTACTCCTACGAGCAGTACTTC. Its protein is CASSNEGGHQYSYEQYF.

In this sample, this clone turned up a few times. CDR3 protein: CASSRQASGTYEQYF. CDR3 nucleotides: TGTGCCAGCAGTCGCCAAGCTAGCGGAACCTACGAGCAGTACTTC. The chain has TRBV9 and TRBJ2-7, with 7 bases aligning to TRBD2. Germline V lookup: CDR1 SGDLS, CDR2 YYNGEE. Losses at the gene ends were 5 bases for V and 2 bases for J; bases not matched to a gene: 10. This CDR3 has 15 amino acids.

The rearrangement links TRBV25-1 to TRBJ2-2; 7 bases match TRBD2. The CDR3 runs 13 residues. V lost 2 bases, J lost 9 bases, and 3 bases stayed unmatched. Germline assignment: CDR1 MGHDK and CDR2 SYGVNS. CDR3 bases: TGTGCCAGCAGTGAAGGGAGGGACCGGGAGCTGTTTTTT. Its protein product is CASSEGRDRELFF.

The chain couples TRBV5-1 to TRBJ2-3; weak D call: TRBD2 (6 bases). Trimming left V 5 bases short and J 2 bases short, with 12 bases between. The CDR3 runs 14 residues. CDR1 is SGHRS and CDR2 is YFSETQ in the germline V gene. Here the CDR3 reads CASRPGLPTDTQYF. In DNA form, the CDR3 reads TGCGCCAGCAGGCCGGGACTTCCCACAGATACGCAGTATTTT.

This clone was seen only a few times. The chain employs TRBV7-2 and TRBJ2-3; 12 nucleotides match TRBD2. V shed 3 bases and J 1 base; nucleotides not matched to a gene: 5. Germline V lookup: CDR1 SGHTA, CDR2 FQGNSA. The CDR3 consists of 17 residues. CDR3 region: CASSFLAGGPGTDTQYF. The CDR3 DNA follows: TGTGCCAGCAGCTTTCTAGCGGGGGGGCCGGGCACAGATACGCAGTATTTT.

This rearrangement joins TRBV21-1 to TRBJ2-2; the table gives TRBD2 as D, unverified against the DNA. TRBV21-1 represents a pseudogene. CDR3 size: 19 residues. The CDR3 sequence is CASSMQLAGPPQDTGELFF. Here the CDR3 DNA reads TGTGCCAGCAGCATGCAGCTAGCGGGACCTCCTCAAGACACCGGGGAGCTGTTTTTT.

This chain connects TRBV11-2 to TRBJ1-3; D uncertain. This CDR3 contains 15 residues. Germline CDR1 reads SGHAT; CDR2 reads FQNNGV. V was cut by 0 bases and J by 1 base, with 7 bases left in between. The DNA of the CDR3 is TGTGCCAGCAGCTTAGATCCAGGTTCTGGAAACACCATATATTTT. This sequence encodes CASSLDPGSGNTIYF.

The chain combines TRBV30 with TRBJ2-7, with 7 bases fitting TRBD2. Germline V gene lookup returns CDR1 GTSNPN and CDR2 SVGIG (reference sequence). The V gene end was trimmed by 6 bases and the J gene end by 0 bases; junction bases not matched to a gene: 8. CDR3 size: 14 residues. CDR3 residues: CACLPRGSSYEQYF. CDR3 DNA sequence: TGTGCCTGCCTCCCGCGCGGGAGCTCCTACGAGCAGTACTTC.

V gene TRBV3-1 (or the pseudogene TRBV3-2) combines with J gene TRBJ1-1; a weak D match, TRBD1 (5 bases). Trimming took off 5 bases at V and 0 bases at J, with 10 bases between the two ends. Germline V gene lookup returns CDR1 LGHDT and CDR2 YNNKEL (reference sequence). The CDR3 is 14 residues long. DNA for the CDR3: TGTGCCAGCAGCAAGGGGCCTATGAACACTGAAGCTTTCTTT. It yields the protein CASSKGPMNTEAFF.

This sequence joins TRBV6-6 and TRBJ2-5, with TRBD1 identical over 11 bases. The V gene's germline CDR1 is MNHNY and CDR2 SVGAGI (reference sequence). The CDR3 has 16 residues. V trimming: 7 bases; J trimming: 5 bases; junction bases outside the gene matches: 12. Here the CDR3 DNA reads TGTGCCAGCACTCCGGACAGGGGGCTTAGCGGGGAGACCCAGTACTTC. Residues: CASTPDRGLSGETQYF.

The rearrangement joins TRBV3-1 (or the pseudogene TRBV3-2) to TRBJ2-1; 8 bases match TRBD2. V shed 0 bases and J 9 bases; nucleotides not matched to a gene: 10. This CDR3 is built from 16 residues. The germline V gene encodes CDR1 LGHDT and CDR2 YNNKEL (reference sequence). CDR3 amino acids: CASSQDIASLAGEQFF. CDR3 DNA sequence: TGTGCCAGCAGCCAAGATATCGCCTCTCTAGCGGGTGAGCAGTTCTTC.

V gene TRBV7-2 combines with J gene TRBJ1-2; 9 bases are shared with TRBD1. Germline CDR1 reads SGHTA; CDR2 reads FQGNSA. Trimming at V came to 6 bases and at J to 6 bases, leaving 8 bases not matched to a gene. The CDR3 runs 14 residues. In DNA, the CDR3 is TGTGCCAGCAGTAAATTTACAGGGGGCGATGGCTACACCTTC. This encodes CASSKFTGGDGYTF. Filled out from reference TRBV7-2 and TRBJ1-2, the complete variable domain reads GAGVSQSPSNKVTEKGKDVELRCDPISGHTALYWYRQSLGQGLEFLIYFQGNSAPDKSGLPSDRFSAERTGGSVSTLTIQRTQQEDSAVYLCASSKFTGGDGYTFGSGTRLTVV.

This chain connects TRBV19 to TRBJ2-2, with 10 bases identical to TRBD2. CDR1 and CDR2 (germline): LNHDA, SQIVND (reference sequence). CDR3 length: 16 amino acids. J lost 3 bases, V lost 3 bases, and 4 bases had no gene match. The CDR3 protein is CASSMPSGSHTGELFF. The DNA for the CDR3 is TGTGCCAGTAGTATGCCTAGCGGGAGTCACACCGGGGAGCTGTTTTTT.

The rearrangement joins TRBV5-1 to TRBJ1-2; 8 positions match TRBD1. Germline CDR1 is SGHRS and CDR2 is YFSETQ. The CDR3 is 19 residues long. V trimming: 4 bases; J trimming: 8 bases; junction bases outside the gene matches: 25. The CDR3 nucleotides are TGCGCCAGCAGCGACGCAATACCGGGACAGGTTGAGGGTGCTGTCGGCTACACCTTC. This sequence encodes CASSDAIPGQVEGAVGYTF.

V is TRBV30 and J is TRBJ1-6, with D perhaps TRBD1 (6 bases). Germline V gives CDR1 GTSNPN, CDR2 SVGIG (reference sequence). The CDR3 contains 13 residues. Trimming took off 4 bases at V and 4 bases at J, with 8 bases between the two ends. The CDR3 nucleotides are TGTGCCTGGACAGGGGAATATAATTCACCCCTCCACTTT. As protein: CAWTGEYNSPLHF.

The V call is TRBV5-6, the J call TRBJ1-1; D perhaps matches TRBD1 (5 bases). This CDR3 region has 16 residues. Germline V gene data show CDR1 as SGHDT and CDR2 as YYEEEE. Trimming cost V 2 bases and J 3 bases, with 17 bases left between them. The CDR3 DNA reads as TGTGCCAGCAGCTTCGTTCAGGGATCGTATGACACTGAAGCTTTCTTT. This codes for CASSFVQGSYDTEAFF.

The V call is TRBV7-2, the J call TRBJ2-7; maybe TRBD2 (6 bases). There are 14 residues in the CDR3. CDR1 and CDR2 from the germline V gene are SGHTA and FQGNSA. Trimming pared 5 bases from V and 2 bases from J, leaving 13 bases between. CDR3 sequence: CASSPQEGPYEQYF. CDR3 in DNA: TGTGCCAGCAGCCCGCAGGAGGGTCCCTACGAGCAGTACTTC.

A remark on this clone: One end of the junction is discordant with germline, which a read error may explain. V and J are TRBV6-5 and TRBJ2-7; possible D gene TRBD1, 5 bases. This CDR3 spans 15 amino acids. Germline CDR1 is MNHEY and CDR2 is SVGAGI. The CDR3 DNA is TGTGCCAGCAGTCACAAACCAGGGTACTCCAACGAGCAGTACTTC. Protein product: CASSHKPGYSNEQYF.

The CDR3 DNA reads as TGTGCCAGCAGCCTCGGCCGGGACAGGGGCACAGATACGCAGTATTTT. Protein: CASSLGRDRGTDTQYF. J is TRBJ2-3 and V is TRBV14; 9 bases align to TRBD1. The CDR3 loop spans 16 amino acids. Germline CDR1 and CDR2: SGHDN and FVKESK. Unmatched junction bases numbered 6, after V lost 4 bases and J lost 1 base.